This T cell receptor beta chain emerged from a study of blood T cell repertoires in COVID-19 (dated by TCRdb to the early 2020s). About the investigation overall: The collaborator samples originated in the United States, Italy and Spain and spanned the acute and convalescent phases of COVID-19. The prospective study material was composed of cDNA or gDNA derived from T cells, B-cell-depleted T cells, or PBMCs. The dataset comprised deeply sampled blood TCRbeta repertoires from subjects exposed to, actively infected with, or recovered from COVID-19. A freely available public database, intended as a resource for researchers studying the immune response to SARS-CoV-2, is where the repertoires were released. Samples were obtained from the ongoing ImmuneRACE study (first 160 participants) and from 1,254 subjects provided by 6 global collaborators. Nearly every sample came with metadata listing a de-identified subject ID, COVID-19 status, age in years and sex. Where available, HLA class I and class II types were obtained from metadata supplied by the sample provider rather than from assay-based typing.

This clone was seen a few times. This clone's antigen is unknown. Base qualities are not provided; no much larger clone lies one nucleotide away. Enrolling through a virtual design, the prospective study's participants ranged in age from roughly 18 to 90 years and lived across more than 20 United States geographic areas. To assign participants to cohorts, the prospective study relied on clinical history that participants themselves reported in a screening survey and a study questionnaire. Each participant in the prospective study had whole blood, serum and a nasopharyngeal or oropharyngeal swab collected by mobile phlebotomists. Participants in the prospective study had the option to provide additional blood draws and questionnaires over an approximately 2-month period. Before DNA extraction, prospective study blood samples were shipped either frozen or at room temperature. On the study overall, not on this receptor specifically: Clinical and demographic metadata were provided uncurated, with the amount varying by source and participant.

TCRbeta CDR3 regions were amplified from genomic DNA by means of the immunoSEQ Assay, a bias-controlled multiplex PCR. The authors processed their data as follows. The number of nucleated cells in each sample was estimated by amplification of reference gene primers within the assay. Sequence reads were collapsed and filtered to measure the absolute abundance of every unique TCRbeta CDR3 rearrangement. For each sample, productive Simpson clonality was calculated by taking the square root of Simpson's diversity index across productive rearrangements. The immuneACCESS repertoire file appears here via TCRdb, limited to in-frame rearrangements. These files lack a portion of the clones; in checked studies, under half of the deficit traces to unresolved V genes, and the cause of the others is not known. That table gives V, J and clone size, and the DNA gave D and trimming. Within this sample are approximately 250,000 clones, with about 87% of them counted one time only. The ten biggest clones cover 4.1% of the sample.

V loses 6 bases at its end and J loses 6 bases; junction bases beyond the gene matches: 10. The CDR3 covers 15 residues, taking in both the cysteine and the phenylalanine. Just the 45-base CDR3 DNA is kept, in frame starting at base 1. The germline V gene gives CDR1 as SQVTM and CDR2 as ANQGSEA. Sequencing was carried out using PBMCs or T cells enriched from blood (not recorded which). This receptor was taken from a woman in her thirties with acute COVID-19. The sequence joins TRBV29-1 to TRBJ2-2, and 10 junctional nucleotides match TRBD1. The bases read TGCAGCGTCGACTCCGGGACAGGGGAGGCCGGGGAGCTGTTTTTT. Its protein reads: CSVDSGTGEAGELFF.